This TCR beta chain was found in a study of cytotoxic CD8 clonotypes in ibrutinib-treated CLL. Points from the study as a whole: The study sampled sustained-remission and progressing patients at different times.

Turning to this clone: Its cognate antigen is unknown.

V lost 4 bases and J lost 0, with 10 bases in between. The CDR3 sequence is 15 residues long. In germline, CDR1 is MNHNY, CDR2 SVGAGI (reference sequence). Repertoires were generated with immunoSEQ multiplex PCR, while TCRdb's copy carries only in-frame clones and drops some. The top ten clones hold around 5.4% of a sample with fewer than 90,000 clones, just over 85% of them seen once. The chain links TRBV6-6 to TRBJ1-3; D uncertain. The starting material was PBMCs, obtained before ibrutinib treatment. This sequence originates from a human donor with chronic lymphocytic leukemia. CDR3 nucleotides: TGTGCCAGCAGTTGGCGGTCCTTCTCTGGAAACACCATATATTTT. This codes for CASSWRSFSGNTIYF.